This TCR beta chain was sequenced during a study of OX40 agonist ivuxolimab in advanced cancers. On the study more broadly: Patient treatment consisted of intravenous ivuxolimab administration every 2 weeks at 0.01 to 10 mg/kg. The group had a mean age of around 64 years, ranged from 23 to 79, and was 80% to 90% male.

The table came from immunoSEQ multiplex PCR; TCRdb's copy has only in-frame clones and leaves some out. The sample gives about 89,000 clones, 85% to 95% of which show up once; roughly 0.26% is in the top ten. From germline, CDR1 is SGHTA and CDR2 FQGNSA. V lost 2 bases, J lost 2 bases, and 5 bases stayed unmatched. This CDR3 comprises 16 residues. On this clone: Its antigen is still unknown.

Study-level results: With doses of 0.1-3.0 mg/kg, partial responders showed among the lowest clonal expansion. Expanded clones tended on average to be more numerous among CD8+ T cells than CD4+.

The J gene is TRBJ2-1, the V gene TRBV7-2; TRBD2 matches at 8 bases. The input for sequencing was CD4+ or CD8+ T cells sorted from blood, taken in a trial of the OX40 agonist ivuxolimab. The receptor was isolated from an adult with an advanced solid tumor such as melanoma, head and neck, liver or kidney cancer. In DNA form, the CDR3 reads TGTGCCAGCAGCTTACGGTTAGCGGGACCCTACAATGAGCAGTTCTTC. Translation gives CASSLRLAGPYNEQFF. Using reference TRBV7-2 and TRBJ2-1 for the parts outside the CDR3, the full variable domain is GAGVSQSPSNKVTEKGKDVELRCDPISGHTALYWYRQSLGQGLEFLIYFQGNSAPDKSGLPSDRFSAERTGGSVSTLTIQRTQQEDSAVYLCASSLRLAGPYNEQFFGPGTRLTVL.